This TCR beta chain was captured in a study of tumor-infiltrating lymphocytes in primary liver carcinoma. Priming with a constant-region primer yielded TCR beta cDNA from approximately 500 ng total RNA. ARM-PCR was slightly modified, and three nested multiplex PCR rounds with it gave rise to the TCR beta libraries. TRBV1-TRBV30 forward primers paired with a C-beta reverse primer were used in the first two PCR rounds, which ran approximately 10 cycles each. Each CDR3 protein gets one entry after TCRdb re-called the multiplex PCR reads with MiXCR. The sample shows roughly 120,000 distinct CDR3 sequences, around 60% of them seen only once. Of note for this clonotype: A read error may explain this, as a much larger clone is one base away.

The CDR3 consists of 12 residues. CDR1 is SGHDN, CDR2 FVKESK, per germline. Scientists recovered RNA and DNA together from around 20-30 mg of unsorted bulk tissue. Material: liver tumor tissue from sampling region 3. Subset denoted: tumor region T3, left-lateral pole. The chain is built from TRBV14 and TRBJ1-2; unclear D gene. The TCR was taken from a woman in her sixties with primary liver carcinoma and hepatitis B virus infection. The CDR3 DNA sequence: TGTGCCAGCAGCCACGGGCTTATCGGCTACATCTTC. Its translation: CASSHGLIGYIF.